Listed below are T cell receptor beta chains from one sample, sequenced in a study of blood T cells in healthy people across ages. TCRdb processed the 5' RACE reads anew with MiXCR; each CDR3 protein has one entry. This sample has fewer than 2,000,000 distinct CDR3 sequences, with 35% to 50% found just once. Sequencing input: blood. The receptors stem from a human donor in good health. The CDR3 runs from the conserved cysteine through the conserved F or W.

len,v_gene,j_gene,CDR3aa
14,TRBV9,TRBJ1-3,CASGPQSSGNTIYF
16,TRBV2,TRBJ2-7,CASSEAPRTLSYEQYF
16,TRBV29-1,TRBJ2-5,CSVGDRGEPDFGEQYF
14,TRBV24-1,TRBJ2-1,CATRGQGEYNEQFF
15,TRBV7-9,NA,CASSLAALAFYEQYF
12,TRBV29-1,TRBJ2-5,CSVAPGTKTQCF
12,TRBV12-3/TRBV12-4,TRBJ2-7,CASTHEGSPQYF
15,TRBV4-3,TRBJ1-1,CASSRQAAVNTEAFF
15,TRBV15,TRBJ1-1,CATSRDKGMNTEAFF
13,TRBV5-6,TRBJ1-2,CASRTVGEDGYTF
15,TRBV7-6,TRBJ1-3,CASSLYWTTGNTIYF
16,TRBV9,TRBJ1-1,CASSAQGTGMNTEAFF
16,TRBV5-1,TRBJ2-7,CASSLDPGPPPYEQYF
16,TRBV20-1,TRBJ2-1,CSAYATVDSLYKRQFF
16,TRBV9,TRBJ2-6,CASSVGRNSGANVLTF
13,TRBV7-9,TRBJ2-5,CASSLGEEETQYF
16,TRBV28,TRBJ1-2,CASRPRGGTANYGYTF
15,TRBV29-1,TRBJ1-1,CSVEGRGSHSDEAFF
12,TRBV28,TRBJ1-2,CASSPLYYGYTF
11,TRBV20-1,TRBJ2-5,CSAGTAETQYF
14,TRBV11-2,TRBJ1-1,CASSIRPTETEAFF
15,TRBV4-3,TRBJ1-5,CASSRYRDRDQPQHF
14,TRBV3-1,TRBJ1-2,CASSQDRTIYGYTF
15,TRBV7-2,TRBJ2-7,CASSLSSVQTYEQYF
13,TRBV12-3/TRBV12-4,NA,CASSPTTGVEQYF
11,TRBV29-1,TRBJ2-7,CSALNSYEQYF
12,TRBV28,TRBJ1-2,CASSSADYGYTF
14,TRBV15,TRBJ1-2,CATSREIGTYGYTF
18,TRBV27,TRBJ1-5,CASSLSSWGGSSNQPQHF
13,TRBV20-1,TRBJ1-6,CSARTQENSPLHF
10,TRBV19,TRBJ1-2,CATQGRDATF
20,TRBV12-3/TRBV12-4,TRBJ2-1,CASSLVLGSVSWGRYNEQFF
13,TRBV20-1,TRBJ1-2,CSASEPRDYGYTF
14,TRBV7-9,TRBJ2-7,CASSGAGALYEQYF
11,TRBV27,TRBJ2-4,CASNSGVGQYF
11,TRBV28,TRBJ2-7,CATNSLYEQYF
11,TRBV2,TRBJ2-7,CASRTSNEQYF
16,TRBV5-1,TRBJ2-5,CASTTRAGGRQKTQYF
14,TRBV2,TRBJ1-1,CASSGGVLDTEAFF
14,TRBV20-1,TRBJ1-2,CSARDRGRSYGYTF
14,TRBV20-1,TRBJ2-4,CSARYNGAYNEQYF
13,TRBV7-2,TRBJ2-1,CASTTMAHNEQFF